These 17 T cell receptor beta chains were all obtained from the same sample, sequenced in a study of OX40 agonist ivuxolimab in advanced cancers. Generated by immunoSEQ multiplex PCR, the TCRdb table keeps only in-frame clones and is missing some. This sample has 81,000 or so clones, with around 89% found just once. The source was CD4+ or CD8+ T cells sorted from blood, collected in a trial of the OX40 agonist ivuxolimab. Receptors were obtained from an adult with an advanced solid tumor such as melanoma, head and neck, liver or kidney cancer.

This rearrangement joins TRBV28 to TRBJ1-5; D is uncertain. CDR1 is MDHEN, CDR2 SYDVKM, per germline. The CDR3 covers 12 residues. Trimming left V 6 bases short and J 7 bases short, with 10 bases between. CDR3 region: CASSLPRQPQHF. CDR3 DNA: TGTGCCAGCAGCCTCCCAAGGCAGCCCCAGCATTTT. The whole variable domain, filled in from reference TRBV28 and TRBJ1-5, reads DVKVTQSSRYLVKRTGEKVFLECVQDMDHENMFWYRQDPGLGLRLIYFSYDVKMKEKGDIPEGYSVSREKKERFSLILESASTNQTSMYLCASSLPRQPQHFGDGTRLSIL.

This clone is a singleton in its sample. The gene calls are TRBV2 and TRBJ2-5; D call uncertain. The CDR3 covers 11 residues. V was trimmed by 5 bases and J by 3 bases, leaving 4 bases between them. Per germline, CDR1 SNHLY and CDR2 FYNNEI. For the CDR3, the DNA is TGTGCCAGCAGTCCAGAAGAGACCCAGTACTTC. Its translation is CASSPEETQYF. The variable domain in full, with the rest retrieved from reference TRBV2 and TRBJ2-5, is EPEVTQTPSHQVTQMGQEVILRCVPISNHLYFYWYRQILGQKVEFLVSFYNNEISEKSEIFDDQFSVERPDGSNFTLKIRSTKLEDSAMYFCASSPEETQYFGPGTRLLVL.

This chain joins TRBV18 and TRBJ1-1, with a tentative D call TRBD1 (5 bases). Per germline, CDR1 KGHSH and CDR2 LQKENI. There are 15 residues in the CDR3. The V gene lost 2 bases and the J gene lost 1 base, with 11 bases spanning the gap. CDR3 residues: CASSPMSTANTEAFF. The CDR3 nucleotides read TGTGCCAGCTCACCAATGTCGACAGCGAACACTGAAGCTTTCTTT.

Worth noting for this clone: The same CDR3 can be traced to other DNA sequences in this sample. CDR3: CASSSVTLTNYGYTF. As DNA, the CDR3 is TGTGCCAGCAGTTCTGTCACACTAACTAACTATGGCTACACCTTC. The V and J genes are TRBV6-5 and TRBJ1-2; D is ambiguous. In germline, CDR1 is MNHEY, CDR2 SVGAGI. Trimming shortened V by 4 bases and J by 0 bases, and 12 bases separated the two germline ends. The length of the CDR3 is 15 residues.

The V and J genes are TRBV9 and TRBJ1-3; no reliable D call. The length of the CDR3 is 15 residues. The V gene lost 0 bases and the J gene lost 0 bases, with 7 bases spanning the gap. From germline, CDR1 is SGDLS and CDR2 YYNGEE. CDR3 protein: CASSVEQYSGNTIYF. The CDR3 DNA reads TGTGCCAGCAGCGTAGAGCAGTACTCTGGAAACACCATATATTTT.

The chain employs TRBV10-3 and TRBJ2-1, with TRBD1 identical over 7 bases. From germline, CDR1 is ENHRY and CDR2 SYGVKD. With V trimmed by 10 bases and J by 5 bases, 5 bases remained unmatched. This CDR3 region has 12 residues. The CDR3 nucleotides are TGTGCCACCAGACAGGGCGACAATGAGCAGTTCTTC. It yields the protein CATRQGDNEQFF.

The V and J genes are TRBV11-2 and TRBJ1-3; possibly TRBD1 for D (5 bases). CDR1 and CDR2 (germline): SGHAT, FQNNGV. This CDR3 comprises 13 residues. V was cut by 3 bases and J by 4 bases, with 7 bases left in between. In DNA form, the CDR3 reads TGTGCCAGCAGCTTGACAGTAGGAAACACCATATATTTT. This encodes CASSLTVGNTIYF.

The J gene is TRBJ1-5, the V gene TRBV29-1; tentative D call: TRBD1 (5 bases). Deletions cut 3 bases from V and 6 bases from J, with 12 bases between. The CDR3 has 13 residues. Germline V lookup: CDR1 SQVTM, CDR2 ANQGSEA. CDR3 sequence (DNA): TGCAGCGTTGAGACGGGGGTTGGTCAGCCCCAGCATTTT. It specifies CSVETGVGQPQHF.

CDR3 coding DNA: TGTGCCAGCAGCCCCCAGAGGGGGTATGAAAAACTGTTTTTT. Residues: CASSPQRGYEKLFF. The J gene is TRBJ1-4, the V gene TRBV7-2; D is possibly TRBD1 (6 bases). CDR1 SGHTA and CDR2 FQGNSA come from the germline V gene. The CDR3 totals 14 residues. Trimming shortened V by 5 bases and J by 6 bases, and 13 bases separated the two germline ends.

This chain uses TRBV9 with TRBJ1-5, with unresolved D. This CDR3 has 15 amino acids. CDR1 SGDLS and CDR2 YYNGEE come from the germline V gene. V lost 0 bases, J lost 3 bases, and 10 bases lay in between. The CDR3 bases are TGTGCCAGCAGCGTAGGGGGAGGTAACAATCAGCCCCAGCATTTT. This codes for CASSVGGGNNQPQHF.

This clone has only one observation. The CDR3 bases are TGTGCCAGCAGCAGGACCCAAGATACGCAGTATTTT. Its protein is CASSRTQDTQYF. J is TRBJ2-3 and V is TRBV7-2; no clear D. V was shortened by 5 bases and J by 5 bases, with 8 bases between the two germline ends. CDR1 and CDR2 (germline): SGHTA, FQGNSA. The CDR3 is made up of 12 amino acids.

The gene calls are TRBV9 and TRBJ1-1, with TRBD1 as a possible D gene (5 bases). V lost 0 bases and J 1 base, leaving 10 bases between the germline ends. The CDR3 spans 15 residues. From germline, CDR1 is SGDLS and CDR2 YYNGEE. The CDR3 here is CASSVGSRANTEAFF. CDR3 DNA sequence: TGTGCCAGCAGCGTAGGGAGCAGGGCGAACACTGAAGCTTTCTTT.

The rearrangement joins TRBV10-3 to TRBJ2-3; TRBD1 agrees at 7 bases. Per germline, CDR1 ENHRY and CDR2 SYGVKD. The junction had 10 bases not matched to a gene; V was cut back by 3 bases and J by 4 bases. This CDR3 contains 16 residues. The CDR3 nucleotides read TGTGCCATCAGTGAACGAGACAGGGTAGGAGCAGATACGCAGTATTTT. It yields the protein CAISERDRVGADTQYF.

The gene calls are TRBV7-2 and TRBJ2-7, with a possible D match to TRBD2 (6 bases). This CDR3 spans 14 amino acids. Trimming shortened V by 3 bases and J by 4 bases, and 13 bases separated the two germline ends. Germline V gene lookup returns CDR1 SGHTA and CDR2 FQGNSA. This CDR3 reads CASSLGGRAYEQYF. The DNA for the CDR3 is TGTGCCAGCAGCTTGGGGGGTCGGGCGTACGAGCAGTACTTC. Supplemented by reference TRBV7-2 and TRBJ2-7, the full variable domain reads GAGVSQSPSNKVTEKGKDVELRCDPISGHTALYWYRQSLGQGLEFLIYFQGNSAPDKSGLPSDRFSAERTGGSVSTLTIQRTQQEDSAVYLCASSLGGRAYEQYFGPGTRLTVT.

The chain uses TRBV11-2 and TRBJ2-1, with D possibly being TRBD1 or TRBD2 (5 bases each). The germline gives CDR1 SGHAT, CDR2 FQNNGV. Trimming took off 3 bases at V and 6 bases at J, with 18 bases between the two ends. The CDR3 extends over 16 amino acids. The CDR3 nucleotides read TGTGCCAGCAGCTTTTCTCGGACACCCAGCGGCAATGAGCAGTTCTTC. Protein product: CASSFSRTPSGNEQFF.

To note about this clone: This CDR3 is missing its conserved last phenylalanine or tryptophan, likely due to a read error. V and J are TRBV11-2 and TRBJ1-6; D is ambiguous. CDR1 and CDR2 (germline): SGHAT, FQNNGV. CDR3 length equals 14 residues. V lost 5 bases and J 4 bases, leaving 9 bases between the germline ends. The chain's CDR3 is CASSPGGYNSPLHL. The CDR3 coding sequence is TGTGCCAGCAGCCCCGGAGGGTATAATTCACCCCTCCACCTT.

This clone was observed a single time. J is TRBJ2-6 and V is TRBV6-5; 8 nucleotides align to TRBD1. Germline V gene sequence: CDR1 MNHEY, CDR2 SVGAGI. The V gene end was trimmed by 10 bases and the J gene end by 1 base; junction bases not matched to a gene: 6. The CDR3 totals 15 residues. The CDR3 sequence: CATSGGESGANVLTF. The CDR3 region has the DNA TGTGCCACGTCAGGGGGCGAATCTGGGGCCAACGTCCTGACTTTC.